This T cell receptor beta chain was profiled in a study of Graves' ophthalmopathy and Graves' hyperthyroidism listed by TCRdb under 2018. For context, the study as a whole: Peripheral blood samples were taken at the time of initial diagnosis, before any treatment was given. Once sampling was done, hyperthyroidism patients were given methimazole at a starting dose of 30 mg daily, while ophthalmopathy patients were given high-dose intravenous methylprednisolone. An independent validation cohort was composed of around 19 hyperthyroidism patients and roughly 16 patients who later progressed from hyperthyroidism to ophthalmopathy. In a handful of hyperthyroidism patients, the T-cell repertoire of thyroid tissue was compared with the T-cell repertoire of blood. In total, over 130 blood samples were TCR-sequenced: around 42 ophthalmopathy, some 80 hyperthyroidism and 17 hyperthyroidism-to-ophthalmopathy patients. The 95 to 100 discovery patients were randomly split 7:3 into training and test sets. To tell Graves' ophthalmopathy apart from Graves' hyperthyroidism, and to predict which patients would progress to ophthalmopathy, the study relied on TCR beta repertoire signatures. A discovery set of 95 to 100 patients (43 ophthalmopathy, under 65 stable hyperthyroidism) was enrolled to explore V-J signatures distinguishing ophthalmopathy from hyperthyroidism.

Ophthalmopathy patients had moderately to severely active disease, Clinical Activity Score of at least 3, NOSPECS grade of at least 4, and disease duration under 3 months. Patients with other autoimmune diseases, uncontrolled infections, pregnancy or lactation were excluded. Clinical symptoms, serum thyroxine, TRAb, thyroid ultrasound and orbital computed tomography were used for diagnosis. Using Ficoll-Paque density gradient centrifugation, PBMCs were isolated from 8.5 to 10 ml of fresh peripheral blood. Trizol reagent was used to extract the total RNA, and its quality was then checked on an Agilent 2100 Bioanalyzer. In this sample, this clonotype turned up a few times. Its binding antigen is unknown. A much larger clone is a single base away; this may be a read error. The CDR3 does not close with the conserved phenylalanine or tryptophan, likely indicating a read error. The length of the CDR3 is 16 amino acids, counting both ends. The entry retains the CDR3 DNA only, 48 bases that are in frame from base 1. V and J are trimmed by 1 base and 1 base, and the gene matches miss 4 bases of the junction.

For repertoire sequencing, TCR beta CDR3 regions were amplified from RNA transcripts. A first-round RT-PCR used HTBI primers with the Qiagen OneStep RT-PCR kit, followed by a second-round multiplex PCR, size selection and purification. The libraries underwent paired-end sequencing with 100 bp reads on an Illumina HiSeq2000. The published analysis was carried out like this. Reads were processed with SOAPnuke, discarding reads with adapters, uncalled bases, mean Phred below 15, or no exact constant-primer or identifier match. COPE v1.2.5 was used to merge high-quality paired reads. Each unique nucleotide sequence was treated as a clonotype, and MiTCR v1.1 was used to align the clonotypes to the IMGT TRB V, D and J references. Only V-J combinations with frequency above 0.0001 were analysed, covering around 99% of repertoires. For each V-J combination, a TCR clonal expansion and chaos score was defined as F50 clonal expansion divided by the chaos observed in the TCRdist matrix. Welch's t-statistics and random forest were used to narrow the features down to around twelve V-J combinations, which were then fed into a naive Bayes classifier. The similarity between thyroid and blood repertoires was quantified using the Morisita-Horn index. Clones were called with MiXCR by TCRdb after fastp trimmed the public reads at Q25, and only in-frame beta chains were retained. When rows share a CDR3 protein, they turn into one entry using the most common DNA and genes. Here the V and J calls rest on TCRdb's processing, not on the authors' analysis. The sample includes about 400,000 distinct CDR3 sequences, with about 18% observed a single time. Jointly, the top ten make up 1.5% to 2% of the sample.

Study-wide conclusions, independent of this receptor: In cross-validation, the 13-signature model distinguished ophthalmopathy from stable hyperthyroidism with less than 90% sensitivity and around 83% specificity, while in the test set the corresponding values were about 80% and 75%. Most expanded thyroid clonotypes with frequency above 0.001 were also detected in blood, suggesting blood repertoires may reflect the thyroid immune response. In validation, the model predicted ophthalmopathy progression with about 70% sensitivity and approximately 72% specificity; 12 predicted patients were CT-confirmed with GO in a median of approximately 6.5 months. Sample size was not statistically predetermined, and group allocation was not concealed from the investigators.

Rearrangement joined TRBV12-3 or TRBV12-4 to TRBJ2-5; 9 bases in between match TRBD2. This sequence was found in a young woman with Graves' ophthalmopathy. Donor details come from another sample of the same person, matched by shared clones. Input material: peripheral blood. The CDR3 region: CASSLGAGGLQETQYI. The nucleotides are TGTGCCAGCAGTTTAGGAGCGGGGGGCCTCCAAGAGACCCAGTACATC.